This T cell receptor beta chain came from a study of neurological immune-mediated disorders. Study-wide findings and caveats: The greatest TCR clonal expansion occurred in HTLV-1-associated myelopathy and the least in multiple sclerosis, which fell below healthy controls. Phylogenetic grouping assigned the repertoires of 18 of 34 multiple sclerosis patients to a single cluster of related CDR3 sequences. This cluster may be a repertoire-level signature.

The germline gives CDR1 SQVTM, CDR2 ANQGSEA. This CDR3 contains 11 residues. Unsorted libraries were derived from 2 million PBMCs stored at -80 C. TCRdb processed the 5' RACE reads anew with MiXCR; each CDR3 protein has one entry. The top ten hold under 2.5% of the sample, which has about 48,000 distinct CDR3 sequences, under 2% seen once. In the case of this clonotype: What it recognizes is unknown.

The receptor's source is a woman between 40 and 55 years old with multiple sclerosis. The chain combines TRBV29-1 with TRBJ1-1; possibly TRBD1 for D (6 bases). The sequencing sample was made of PBMCs. CDR3 residues: CSGQLNTEAFF. CDR3 DNA sequence: TGCAGTGGACAGCTGAACACTGAAGCTTTCTTT.